The 24 T cell receptor beta chains listed next were all sequenced from one sample in a study of blood T cell repertoires in COVID-19. Profiled with immunoSEQ multiplex PCR; TCRdb holds only in-frame clones, not every one. The sample records roughly 240,000 clones, about 82% being singletons. The sample was PBMCs or T cells enriched from blood (not recorded which). All receptors come from a woman between 45 and 65 years old who had recovered from COVID-19.

The rearrangement links TRBV7-3 to TRBJ2-5; TRBD1 matches 9 bases. J lost 3 bases, V lost 4 bases, and 3 bases had no gene match. The CDR3 contains 14 residues. The germline gives CDR1 SGHTA, CDR2 FQGTGA. CDR3 sequence (DNA): TGTGCCAGCAGCTCGGGACAGGGCGAAGAGACCCAGTACTTC. It specifies CASSSGQGEETQYF.

The chain is built from TRBV10-3 and TRBJ2-7; D ambiguous. V was cut by 3 bases and J by 2 bases, with 11 bases left in between. Germline CDR1 reads ENHRY; CDR2 reads SYGVKD. The CDR3 runs 14 residues. The CDR3 spells CAISDQTRTYEQYF. CDR3 nucleotide sequence: TGTGCCATCAGTGACCAGACGAGGACCTACGAGCAGTACTTC.

The rearrangement joins TRBV7-9 to TRBJ1-1; 7 bases are shared with TRBD1. The CDR3 contains 13 residues. The V gene end was trimmed by 8 bases and the J gene end by 1 base; junction bases not matched to a gene: 4. Germline CDR1 and CDR2: SEHNR and FQNEAQ (reference sequence). This CDR3 is CASWDSPNTEAFF. Here the CDR3 DNA reads TGTGCCAGCTGGGACAGCCCGAACACTGAAGCTTTCTTT.

This chain joins TRBV2 and TRBJ1-1; D not resolved. CDR1 and CDR2 from the germline V gene are SNHLY and FYNNEI. This CDR3 contains 12 residues. The V end was cut by 4 bases, the J end by 4 bases, with 7 bases between. CDR3 DNA sequence: TGTGCCAGCAGTGTGAGCCCCACTGAAGCTTTCTTT. Its protein is CASSVSPTEAFF. Complete variable domain (other parts from reference TRBV2 and TRBJ1-1): EPEVTQTPSHQVTQMGQEVILRCVPISNHLYFYWYRQILGQKVEFLVSFYNNEISEKSEIFDDQFSVERPDGSNFTLKIRSTKLEDSAMYFCASSVSPTEAFFGQGTRLTVV.

CDR3 DNA: TGTGCCACCAGCAAAGGGACTTCTTCCTACGAGCAGTACTTC. Translating it yields CATSKGTSSYEQYF. The rearrangement links TRBV15 to TRBJ2-7; D possibly corresponds to TRBD2 (6 bases). Germline lookup yields CDR1 LNHNV and CDR2 YYDKDF (reference sequence). The CDR3 totals 14 residues. V was clipped by 4 bases and J by 1 base, with 11 bases between them.

This chain connects TRBV7-2 to TRBJ1-4; no reliable D call. CDR1 SGHTA and CDR2 FQGNSA come from the germline V gene. Trimming left V 6 bases short and J 6 bases short, with 11 bases between. The CDR3 consists of 13 residues. The CDR3 nucleotides read TGTGCCAGCAGTTCCCCCCCAGATGAAAAACTGTTTTTT. It is translated as CASSSPPDEKLFF.

This clone showed up just a few times. The V gene is TRBV10-3, the J gene TRBJ1-1; D not resolved. CDR1 ENHRY and CDR2 SYGVKD come from the germline V gene. Between the trimmed V and J ends, which lost 7 bases and 4 bases, there was a span of 16 bases. The length of the CDR3 is 14 residues. CDR3 loop: CAINPDGKGTEAFF. In DNA, the CDR3 is TGTGCCATCAATCCGGACGGGAAGGGCACTGAAGCTTTCTTT.

In this sample, this clone turned up a few times. J is TRBJ2-1 and V is TRBV25-1; 10 nucleotides agree with TRBD2. V lost 8 bases to trimming and J lost 7 bases; unmatched junction nucleotides: 17. This CDR3 comprises 17 residues. Germline V gene data show CDR1 as MGHDK and CDR2 as SYGVNS. The CDR3 sequence: CASGEETRAGGINEQFF. The CDR3 nucleotides are TGTGCCAGCGGAGAGGAAACTAGAGCGGGAGGGATTAATGAGCAGTTCTTC.

This clone was recorded a few times. CDR3: CASSPVGSNGYTF. The CDR3 nucleotides read TGTGCCAGCTCACCCGTCGGGTCCAATGGCTACACCTTC. V is TRBV18 and J is TRBJ1-2; D gene ambiguous. Per germline, CDR1 KGHSH and CDR2 LQKENI. The V and J ends lost 3 bases and 6 bases respectively, with 11 bases between them. This CDR3 spans 13 amino acids.

The rearrangement joins TRBV29-1 to TRBJ1-1, with a tentative D call TRBD1 (5 bases). Germline V gene data show CDR1 as SQVTM and CDR2 as ANQGSEA. Trimming cost V 5 bases and J 0 bases, with 10 bases left between them. The CDR3 totals 13 residues. The CDR3 coding sequence is TGCAGCGTTATATACAGGTTGAACACTGAAGCTTTCTTT. Its protein is CSVIYRLNTEAFF.

V and J are TRBV6-5 and TRBJ1-1, with D perhaps TRBD1 (6 bases). With 7 bases removed from V and 6 bases from J, the gap between germline ends came to 9 bases. Germline V gene sequence: CDR1 MNHEY, CDR2 SVGAGI. This CDR3 contains 11 residues. For the CDR3, the DNA is TGTGCCAGCATGAGACAGGCTGAAGCTTTCTTT. Encoded protein: CASMRQAEAFF.

The CDR3 loop reads CASSLEGVYEQYF. The CDR3 DNA reads as TGTGCCAGCAGCTTAGAGGGGGTCTACGAGCAGTACTTC. This rearrangement joins TRBV7-9 to TRBJ2-7; possibly TRBD1 for D (6 bases). In germline, CDR1 is SEHNR, CDR2 FQNEAQ (reference sequence). Trimming left V 1 base short and J 3 bases short, with 7 bases between. The CDR3 runs 13 residues.

V usage is TRBV7-9 and J usage is TRBJ2-3, with D uncertain. The CDR3 covers 13 residues. With 4 bases removed from V and 1 base from J, the gap between germline ends came to 6 bases. Germline assignment: CDR1 SEHNR and CDR2 FQNEAQ (reference sequence). This chain's CDR3 is CASSYAGTDTQYF. The CDR3 nucleotides read TGTGCCAGCAGCTATGCAGGCACAGATACGCAGTATTTT.

V and J are TRBV7-9 and TRBJ2-5, with 12 positions matching TRBD2. Looked up from germline, CDR1 is SEHNR and CDR2 is FQNEAQ (reference sequence). Losses at the gene ends were 2 bases for V and 3 bases for J; bases not matched to a gene: 1. This CDR3 spans 15 amino acids. Written as DNA, the CDR3 is TGTGCCAGCAGCTTATCTAGCGGGGGGGAAGAGACCCAGTACTTC. Translating it yields CASSLSSGGEETQYF.

The chain carries TRBV7-9 and TRBJ2-7, with D maybe TRBD1 (6 bases). The V end lost 4 bases, the J end lost 5 bases, and 15 bases lay between the germline ends. Germline values: CDR1 SEHNR, CDR2 FQNEAQ (reference sequence). CDR3 length: 14 residues. The CDR3 nucleotides read TGTGCCAGCAGCTCAAACAGGGTGGAGCACGAGCAGTACTTC. It codes for CASSSNRVEHEQYF.

This chain connects TRBV29-1 to TRBJ2-7; possible D gene TRBD1, 5 bases. The V gene lost 2 bases and the J gene lost 3 bases, with 14 bases spanning the gap. This CDR3 spans 14 amino acids. Germline CDR1 reads SQVTM; CDR2 reads ANQGSEA. In DNA, the CDR3 is TGCAGCGTTGAAAAGGGGATTTTCGGCTACGAGCAGTACTTC. It translates to CSVEKGIFGYEQYF.

The chain has TRBV6-5 and TRBJ1-1, with D unresolved. The CDR3 is made up of 12 amino acids. The germline V and J ends were trimmed by 5 bases and 2 bases, with 6 bases remaining between them. CDR1 is MNHEY and CDR2 is SVGAGI in the germline V gene. In DNA form, the CDR3 reads TGTGCCAGCAGTCCTAGAAACACTGAAGCTTTCTTT. It is translated as CASSPRNTEAFF.

This chain connects TRBV7-2 to TRBJ1-5; TRBD1 matches 10 bases. CDR1 is SGHTA and CDR2 is FQGNSA in the germline V gene. J gave up 5 bases and V 8 bases, and 9 bases lay outside the gene matches. This CDR3 region has 15 residues. As DNA, the CDR3 is TGTGCCAGCGGGGAGACAGGGGGCTTTTATCAGCCCCAGCATTTT. This sequence encodes CASGETGGFYQPQHF.

This clone has more than one count but fewer than ten. This chain joins TRBV6-2 or TRBV6-3 and TRBJ2-7; D is possibly TRBD2 (5 bases). Germline V CDR1 and CDR2: MNHEY, SVGEGT. V was cut by 4 bases and J by 0 bases, with 13 bases left in between. The CDR3 contains 15 residues. The CDR3 loop reads CASSSLAQSSYEQYF. DNA for the CDR3: TGTGCCAGCAGTTCTTTAGCGCAGAGCTCCTACGAGCAGTACTTC.

This chain connects TRBV4-3 to TRBJ1-3; D not resolved. CDR3 length: 16 amino acids. Germline CDR1 and CDR2: LGHNA and YSLEER. V lost 1 base, J lost 0 bases, and 10 bases lay in between. This chain's CDR3 is CASSQAYVGSGNTIYF. The CDR3 coding sequence is TGCGCCAGCAGCCAAGCCTATGTTGGCTCTGGAAACACCATATATTTT.

The V call is TRBV6-5, the J call TRBJ2-7, with 12 positions matching TRBD1. The CDR3 length is 15 residues. Germline trimming cut 4 bases from V and 3 bases from J; bases unmatched to any gene: 4. CDR1 is MNHEY, CDR2 SVGAGI, per germline. CDR3 amino acids: CASSSGQGANYEQYF. The CDR3 DNA reads as TGTGCCAGCAGTTCGGGACAGGGGGCCAACTACGAGCAGTACTTC.

J is TRBJ1-1 and V is TRBV3-1 (or the pseudogene TRBV3-2), with 7 positions matching TRBD1. The CDR3 has 14 amino acids. Germline lookup yields CDR1 LGHDT and CDR2 YNNKEL (reference sequence). Trimming at V came to 3 bases and at J to 8 bases, leaving 9 bases not matched to a gene. The CDR3 DNA reads TGTGCCAGCAGCCACGCTGACAGGGCCTACGAAGCTTTCTTT. Translated, it gives CASSHADRAYEAFF.

This chain connects TRBV5-4 to TRBJ2-3; 11 nucleotides align to TRBD2. The junction had 10 bases not matched to a gene; V was cut back by 7 bases and J by 6 bases. This CDR3 comprises 15 residues. Germline assignment: CDR1 SGHNT and CDR2 YYREEE (reference sequence). CDR3: CASYKGSGGVDTQYF. In DNA, the CDR3 is TGTGCCAGCTACAAGGGTAGCGGGGGGGTGGATACGCAGTATTTT.

The genes are TRBV5-1 and TRBJ2-3, with TRBD1 identical over 10 bases. The V and J ends lost 4 bases and 4 bases, in that order; junction bases with no gene match: 9. Germline CDR1 reads SGHRS; CDR2 reads YFSETQ. The CDR3 length is 16 residues. CDR3 sequence: CASSRAGTGVADTQYF. The CDR3 bases are TGCGCCAGCAGCCGGGCCGGGACAGGGGTAGCAGATACGCAGTATTTT.